This T cell receptor beta chain was captured in a study of T cells after yellow fever vaccination. Findings of the study overall: A faster peak, day 5 versus 15, was reached by the weaker secondary response. Reappearance after the booster was observed for most primary-vaccination clones (roughly 96% CD4, roughly 88% CD8).

From germline, CDR1 is SGHRS and CDR2 YFSETQ. Trimming cost V 4 bases and J 3 bases, with 15 bases left between them. This CDR3 is built from 15 residues. Worth noting for this clonotype: Its antigen is still unknown.

MiXCR, applied by TCRdb to the 5' RACE reads, yields one record per CDR3 protein. The table lists some 670,000 distinct CDR3 sequences, over 9% of them singletons, with around 14% in the top ten. Source: PBMCs, taken on the day of the yellow fever booster vaccination. The origin of this receptor is a man aged 30 to 45 who received the YFV17D yellow fever vaccine. The chain has TRBV5-1 and TRBJ2-3, with D unresolved. CDR3 bases: TGCGCCAGCAGCCCACGCCTCCCTGGGACAGATACGCAGTATTTT. It translates to CASSPRLPGTDTQYF.